Following are 8 T cell receptor beta chains from one sample sequenced in a study of blood T cell repertoires in COVID-19. TCRdb's copy holds only in-frame clones and misses some; the assay was immunoSEQ multiplex PCR. This repertoire shows around 430,000 clones, more than 70% found once; its top ten account for roughly 12%. Sequenced: peripheral blood. The receptors here all came from a woman aged 50 to 60 with COVID-19, enrolled during active disease.

The gene calls are TRBV6-5 and TRBJ2-1, with 8 bases fitting TRBD2. Germline CDR1 is MNHEY and CDR2 is SVGAGI. Trimming cost V 4 bases and J 8 bases; bases outside gene matches: 13. CDR3 length: 16 residues. The CDR3 sequence: CASSSTAAGVNHEQFF. The CDR3 coding sequence is TGTGCCAGCAGTTCCACTGCAGCGGGGGTAAACCATGAGCAGTTCTTC.

This chain connects TRBV5-4 to TRBJ1-1; 7 bases are shared with TRBD1. The CDR3 has 16 amino acids. The germline V gene has CDR1 SGHNT and CDR2 YYREEE (reference sequence). J was trimmed by 1 base and V by 0 bases; bases with no gene match: 6. The CDR3: CASSLGRQGGNTEAFF. CDR3 sequence (DNA): TGTGCCAGCAGCTTGGGGCGACAGGGCGGGAACACTGAAGCTTTCTTT. Variable domain in full (rest from reference TRBV5-4 and TRBJ1-1): ETGVTQSPTHLIKTRGQQVTLRCSSQSGHNTVSWYQQALGQGPQFIFQYYREEENGRGNFPPRFSGLQFPNYSSELNVNALELDDSALYLCASSLGRQGGNTEAFFGQGTRLTVV.

The chain links TRBV24-1 to TRBJ2-3; TRBD2 agrees at 11 bases. Germline V CDR1 and CDR2: KGHDR, SFDVKD. With V trimmed by 6 bases and J by 7 bases, 8 bases remained unmatched. This CDR3 region has 15 residues. In nucleotides, the CDR3 is TGTGCCACCAGTTCTAGCGGGGGGACTAGGAATACGCAGTATTTT. Amino acids: CATSSSGGTRNTQYF.

The chain uses TRBV9 and TRBJ1-2; 7 bases fit TRBD1. There are 13 residues in the CDR3. V gave up 3 bases and J gave up 6 bases; unmatched junction bases: 5. Germline V gene data show CDR1 as SGDLS and CDR2 as YYNGEE. The CDR3, as DNA: TGTGCCAGCAGCGGACAGGGTATGAATGGCTACACCTTC. Translating gives CASSGQGMNGYTF.

The gene calls are TRBV6-5 and TRBJ1-4; 7 nucleotides match TRBD1. Germline V CDR1 and CDR2: MNHEY, SVGAGI. The CDR3 runs 16 residues. The V gene end was trimmed by 0 bases and the J gene end by 4 bases; junction bases not matched to a gene: 5. CDR3 sequence: CASSYSRGRDNEKLFF. CDR3 in DNA: TGTGCCAGCAGTTACTCGAGGGGGCGCGATAATGAAAAACTGTTTTTT.

The rearrangement joins TRBV6-5 to TRBJ2-7; D gene uncertain. Germline CDR1 is MNHEY and CDR2 is SVGAGI. The CDR3 runs 11 residues. V lost 11 bases, J lost 1 base, and 9 bases lay in between. The CDR3 loop reads CAGTDSYEQYF. In DNA form, the CDR3 reads TGTGCCGGTACTGATTCCTACGAGCAGTACTTC.

The chain uses TRBV7-9 and TRBJ1-1; 7 bases line up with TRBD1. After removal of 5 bases from V and 8 bases from J, the junction contained 11 bases not matched to a gene. The CDR3 runs to 14 residues. Germline-derived CDR1 and CDR2 are SEHNR and FQNEAQ (reference sequence). The CDR3 DNA is TGTGCCAGCAGCACCGCATCAGACAGGGTCGAAGCTTTCTTT. This encodes CASSTASDRVEAFF.

The J gene is TRBJ1-5, the V gene TRBV2; D is ambiguous. The CDR3 length is 12 residues. Trimming shortened V by 7 bases and J by 4 bases, and 8 bases separated the two germline ends. Germline CDR1 and CDR2: SNHLY and FYNNEI. The CDR3 nucleotides are TGTGCCAGCAACGGAGTGAATCAGCCCCAGCATTTT. Amino acids: CASNGVNQPQHF.